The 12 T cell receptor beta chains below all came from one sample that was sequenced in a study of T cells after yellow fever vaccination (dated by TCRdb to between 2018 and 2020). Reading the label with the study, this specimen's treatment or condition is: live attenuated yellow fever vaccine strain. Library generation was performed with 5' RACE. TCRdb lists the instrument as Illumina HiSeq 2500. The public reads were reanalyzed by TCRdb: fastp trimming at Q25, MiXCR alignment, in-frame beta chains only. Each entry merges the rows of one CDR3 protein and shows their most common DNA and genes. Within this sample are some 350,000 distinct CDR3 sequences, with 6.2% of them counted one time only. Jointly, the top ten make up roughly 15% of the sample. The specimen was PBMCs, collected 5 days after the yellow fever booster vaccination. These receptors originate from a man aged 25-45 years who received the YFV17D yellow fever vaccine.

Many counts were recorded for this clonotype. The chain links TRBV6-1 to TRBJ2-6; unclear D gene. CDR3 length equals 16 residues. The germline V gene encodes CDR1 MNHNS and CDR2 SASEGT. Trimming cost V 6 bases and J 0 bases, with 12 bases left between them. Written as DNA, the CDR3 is TGTGCCAGCAGCCACAGCCTAAGCTCTGGGGCCAACGTCCTGACTTTC. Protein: CASSHSLSSGANVLTF.

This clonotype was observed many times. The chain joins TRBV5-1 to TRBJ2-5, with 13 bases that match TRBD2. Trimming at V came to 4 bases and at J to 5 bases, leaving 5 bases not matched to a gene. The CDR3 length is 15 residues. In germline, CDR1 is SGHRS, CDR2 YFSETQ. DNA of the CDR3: TGCGCCAGCAGCAAAACTAGCGGGAGGGCCGAGACCCAGTACTTC. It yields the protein CASSKTSGRAETQYF.

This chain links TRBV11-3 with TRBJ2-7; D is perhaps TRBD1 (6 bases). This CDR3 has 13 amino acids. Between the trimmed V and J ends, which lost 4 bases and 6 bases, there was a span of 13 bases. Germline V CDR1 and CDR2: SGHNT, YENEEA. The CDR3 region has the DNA TGTGCCAGCAGCTCAAGCTGGGGGCGCGAGCAGTACTTC. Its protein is CASSSSWGREQYF.

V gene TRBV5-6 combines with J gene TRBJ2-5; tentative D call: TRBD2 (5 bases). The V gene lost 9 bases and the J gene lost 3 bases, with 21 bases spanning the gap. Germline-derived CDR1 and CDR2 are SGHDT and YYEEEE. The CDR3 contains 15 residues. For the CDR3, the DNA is TGTGCCACCAAACTGTACCTCGGGGTGGAAGAGACCCAGTACTTC. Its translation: CATKLYLGVEETQYF.

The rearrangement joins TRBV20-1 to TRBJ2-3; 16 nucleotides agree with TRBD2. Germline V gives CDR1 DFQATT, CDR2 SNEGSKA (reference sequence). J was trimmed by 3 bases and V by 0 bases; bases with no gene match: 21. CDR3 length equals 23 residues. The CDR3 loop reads CSARDRVQTSTPGLAGGTDTQYF. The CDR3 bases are TGCAGTGCTAGAGATCGAGTCCAAACAAGTACTCCGGGACTAGCGGGAGGGACAGATACGCAGTATTTT.

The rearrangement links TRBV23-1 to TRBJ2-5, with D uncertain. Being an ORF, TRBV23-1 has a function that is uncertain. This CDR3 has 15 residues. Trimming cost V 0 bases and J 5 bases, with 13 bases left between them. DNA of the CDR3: TGCGCCAGCAGTCAATCCAGAGGTTCTCACGAGACCCAGTACTTC. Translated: CASSQSRGSHETQYF.

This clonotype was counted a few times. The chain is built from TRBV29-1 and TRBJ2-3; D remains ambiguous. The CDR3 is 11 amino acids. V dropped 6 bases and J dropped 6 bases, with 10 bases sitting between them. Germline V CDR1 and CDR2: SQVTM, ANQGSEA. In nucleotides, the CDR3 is TGCAGCGTGGTACCTCATGATACGCAGTATTTT. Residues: CSVVPHDTQYF.

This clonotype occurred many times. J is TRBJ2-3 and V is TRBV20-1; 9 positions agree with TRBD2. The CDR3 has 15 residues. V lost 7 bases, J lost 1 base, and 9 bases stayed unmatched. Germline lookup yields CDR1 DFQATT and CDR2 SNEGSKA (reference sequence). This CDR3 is CSGSGGGSGTDTQYF. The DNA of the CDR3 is TGCAGTGGTAGCGGGGGAGGTAGCGGCACAGATACGCAGTATTTT.

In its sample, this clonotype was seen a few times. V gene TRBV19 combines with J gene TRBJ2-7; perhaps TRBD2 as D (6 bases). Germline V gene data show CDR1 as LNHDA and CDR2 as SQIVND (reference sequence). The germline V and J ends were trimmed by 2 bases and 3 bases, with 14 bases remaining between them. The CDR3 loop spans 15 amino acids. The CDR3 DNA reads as TGTGCCAGTAGTATAATACGCGGGAAAGTCTACGAGCAGTACTTC. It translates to CASSIIRGKVYEQYF.

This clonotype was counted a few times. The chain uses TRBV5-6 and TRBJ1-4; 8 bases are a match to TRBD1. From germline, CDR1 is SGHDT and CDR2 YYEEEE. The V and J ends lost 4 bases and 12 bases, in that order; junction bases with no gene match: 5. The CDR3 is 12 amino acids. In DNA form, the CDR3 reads TGTGCCAGCAGCCTGGACAGGGCGGAACTGTTTTTT. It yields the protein CASSLDRAELFF.

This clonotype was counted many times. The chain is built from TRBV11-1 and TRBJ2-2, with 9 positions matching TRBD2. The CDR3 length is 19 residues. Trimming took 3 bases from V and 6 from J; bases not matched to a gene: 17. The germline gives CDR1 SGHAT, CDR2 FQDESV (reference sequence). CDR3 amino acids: CASSFGGRALKRSAGELFF. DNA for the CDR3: TGTGCCAGCAGCTTCGGCGGGAGGGCCCTCAAAAGGTCCGCCGGGGAGCTGTTTTTT.

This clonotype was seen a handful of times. CDR3 sequence: CASSVGTSGFNEQFF. In nucleotides, the CDR3 is TGTGCCAGCAGCGTAGGGACTAGCGGTTTTAATGAGCAGTTCTTC. The V and J genes are TRBV9 and TRBJ2-1; 10 bases map to TRBD2. Germline loops: CDR1 SGDLS, CDR2 YYNGEE. The CDR3 runs to 15 residues. V shed 0 bases, J shed 7 bases, and the junction held 4 bases outside the gene matches.